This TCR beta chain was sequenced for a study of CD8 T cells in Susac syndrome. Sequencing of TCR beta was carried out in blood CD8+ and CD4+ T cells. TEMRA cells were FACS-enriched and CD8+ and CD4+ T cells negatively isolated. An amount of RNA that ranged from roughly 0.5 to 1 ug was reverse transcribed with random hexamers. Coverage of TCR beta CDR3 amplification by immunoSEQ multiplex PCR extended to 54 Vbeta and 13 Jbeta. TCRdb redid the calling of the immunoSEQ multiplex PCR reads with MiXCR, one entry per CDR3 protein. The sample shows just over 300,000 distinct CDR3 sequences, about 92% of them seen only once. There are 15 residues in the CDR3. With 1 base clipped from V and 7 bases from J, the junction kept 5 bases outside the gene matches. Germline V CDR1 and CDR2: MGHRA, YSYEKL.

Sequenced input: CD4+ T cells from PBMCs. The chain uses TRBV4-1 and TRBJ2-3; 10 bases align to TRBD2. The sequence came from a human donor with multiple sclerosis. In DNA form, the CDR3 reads TGCGCCAGCAGCCAAGGAGGAGCGGGAGGGTATACGCAGTATTTT. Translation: CASSQGGAGGYTQYF.